This T cell receptor (beta chain) is from a study of CD8 T cells in Susac syndrome. Study-level points and caveats: The authors acknowledged that the study's TCR sequencing and HLA analysis involved relatively few individuals.

Reverse transcription of about 0.45 to 1 ug RNA was carried out with random hexamers. It was immunoSEQ multiplex PCR that amplified TCR beta CDR3 across 54 Vbeta and 13 Jbeta. TCRdb analysed the immunoSEQ multiplex PCR reads with MiXCR anew, one entry per CDR3 protein. Of about 190,000 distinct CDR3 sequences listed, under 95% are singletons. Remarks on this clonotype: Its specificity is not known.

With 4 bases clipped from V and 4 bases from J, the junction kept 4 bases outside the gene matches. In germline, CDR1 is MNHEY, CDR2 SMNVEV (reference sequence). This CDR3 spans 14 amino acids. The V call is TRBV27, the J call TRBJ2-1; TRBD2 aligns across 7 bases. The sequence was obtained from a human donor in good health. The sequenced sample was CD4+ T cells from PBMCs. CDR3 protein: CASSSLGGYNEQFF. CDR3 in DNA: TGTGCCAGCAGTTCCCTGGGGGGGTACAATGAGCAGTTCTTC.